The 14 T cell receptor beta chains listed next were all sequenced from one sample in a study of molecular identifiers for immune sequencing clone quantification. MiXCR was run by TCRdb on the PCR reads, yielding one entry per CDR3 protein. This sample has over 300,000 distinct CDR3 sequences; 24% occur once, and the top ten carry about 0.7%. Material for sequencing was naive CD8+ T cells from blood, with Jurkat cell RNA spiked in. The subset here: FACS-sorted CD8+CD4-CCR7+CD45RA+ naive T cells. The receptors come from a human donor in good health. Some libraries in this study had Jurkat cell RNA spiked in.

The chain has TRBV12-5 and TRBJ1-4; D call uncertain. V lost 1 base, J lost 7 bases, and 22 bases lay in between. Germline CDR1 reads LGHNT; CDR2 reads FRNRAP. This CDR3 spans 18 amino acids. The CDR3 region is CASGLDPGPYAGSEKLFF. CDR3 in DNA: TGTGCTAGTGGTTTGGACCCAGGACCCTATGCGGGGAGTGAAAAACTGTTTTTT.

This clonotype was recorded a few times. The junction and the germline gene differ at one end; a read error may be behind it. V gene TRBV7-3 combines with J gene TRBJ2-3, with D possibly matching TRBD2 (6 bases). The CDR3 covers 13 residues. CDR1 and CDR2 from the germline V gene are SGHTA and FQGTGA. Written as DNA, the CDR3 is TGTACCAGCAGCTTTGGAGGGGCAGATACGCAGTATTTT. Protein: CTSSFGGADTQYF.

As to this clonotype: Its ends do not fully match the called genes, so a read error is possible. This chain's CDR3 is CSARDRDRVSYEQCF. The CDR3 region has the DNA TGCAGTGCTAGAGACCGGGACAGGGTCTCCTACGAGCAGTGCTTC. This chain links TRBV20-1 with TRBJ2-7; 9 bases fit TRBD1. This CDR3 contains 15 residues. Germline lookup yields CDR1 DFQATT and CDR2 SNEGSKA (reference sequence).

This clonotype was seen a handful of times. This CDR3 reads CASSLELLGFSGNTIYF. CDR3 DNA: TGTGCCAGCAGCTTAGAACTCCTGGGGTTCTCTGGAAACACCATATATTTT. This chain links TRBV7-2 with TRBJ1-3; D gene ambiguous. This CDR3 contains 17 residues. Germline values: CDR1 SGHTA, CDR2 FQGNSA. V was clipped by 1 base and J by 0 bases, with 13 bases between them.

This clonotype was observed a handful of times. The chain is built from TRBV5-1 and TRBJ2-5, with 7 positions matching TRBD1. CDR1 is SGHRS and CDR2 is YFSETQ in the germline V gene. Trimming cost V 1 base and J 5 bases; bases outside gene matches: 5. CDR3 length: 14 residues. The CDR3 DNA sequence: TGCGCCAGCAGCTTGACTTTGGACAGGGAGACCCAGTACTTC. Amino acid sequence: CASSLTLDRETQYF.

A few counts support this clonotype. V gene TRBV18 combines with J gene TRBJ1-1; 9 positions agree with TRBD1. V was pared by 5 bases and J by 3 bases, with 7 bases of the junction left unmatched. The CDR3 covers 15 residues. Per germline, CDR1 KGHSH and CDR2 LQKENI. The CDR3 here is CASSAEDRGDTEAFF. Here the CDR3 DNA reads TGTGCCAGCTCAGCGGAAGACAGGGGGGACACTGAAGCTTTCTTT.

This clonotype was seen more than once but under ten times. This chain joins TRBV4-3 and TRBJ2-1; 7 bases match TRBD2. CDR1 is LGHNA, CDR2 YSLEER, per germline. The CDR3 is 15 amino acids. The V and J ends lost 4 bases and 8 bases, in that order; junction bases with no gene match: 11. The CDR3 nucleotides read TGCGCCAGCAGCCGGATCCCGGAGCGGGGTCATGAGCAGTTCTTC. It specifies CASSRIPERGHEQFF.

A remark on this clonotype: At one end the junction does not follow the germline gene, possibly because of a read error. This chain links TRBV7-9 with TRBJ1-1; D perhaps matches TRBD1 (5 bases). CDR1 SEHNR and CDR2 FQNEAQ come from the germline V gene (reference sequence). CDR3 length: 13 residues. This chain's CDR3 is CAGSLERGPEAFF. CDR3 nucleotides: TGTGCCGGCAGCTTAGAGAGGGGTCCTGAAGCTTTCTTT.

This rearrangement joins TRBV4-2 to TRBJ1-6; no firm D call. Germline V gene sequence: CDR1 LGHNA, CDR2 YNFKEQ. This CDR3 comprises 20 residues. V shed 0 bases and J shed 4 bases, with 22 bases lying between them. The DNA of the CDR3 is TGTGCCAGCAGCCAAGATGTAGCGGGGAGGCGGCGGTCATATAATTCACCCCTCCACTTT. Its protein product is CASSQDVAGRRRSYNSPLHF.

This clonotype came up many times. This rearrangement joins TRBV5-1 to TRBJ2-3; D remains ambiguous. The CDR3 contains 13 residues. Germline-derived CDR1 and CDR2 are SGHRS and YFSETQ. Trimming took off 3 bases at V and 6 bases at J, with 11 bases between the two ends. CDR3 coding DNA: TGCGCCAGCAGCTCCCCACCCGGGGATACGCAGTATTTT. Its translation is CASSSPPGDTQYF.

The sample holds many counts of this clonotype. The chain carries TRBV6-6 and TRBJ1-1; D perhaps matches TRBD1 (5 bases). In germline, CDR1 is MNHNY, CDR2 SVGAGI (reference sequence). This CDR3 region has 12 residues. Trimming removed 5 bases from V and 7 bases from J, with 11 bases in between. This chain's CDR3 is CASSTWDFEAFF. In DNA form, the CDR3 reads TGTGCCAGCAGTACTTGGGACTTTGAAGCTTTCTTT.

This clonotype was counted between two and nine times. V gene TRBV25-1 combines with J gene TRBJ2-1; D not resolved. This CDR3 contains 13 residues. CDR1 is MGHDK, CDR2 SYGVNS, per germline. V gave up 4 bases and J gave up 3 bases, with 7 bases separating them. This CDR3 reads CASSGRVYNEQFF. CDR3 nucleotide sequence: TGTGCCAGCAGTGGCCGAGTCTACAATGAGCAGTTCTTC.

This clonotype was detected ten times or more. The chain joins TRBV9 to TRBJ2-7; D uncertain. Germline V gene sequence: CDR1 SGDLS, CDR2 YYNGEE. The CDR3 extends over 14 amino acids. The V end lost 0 bases, the J end lost 0 bases, and 7 bases lay between the germline ends. CDR3 sequence (DNA): TGTGCCAGCAGCGTAGGCCGAAGCTCCTACGAGCAGTACTTC. This sequence encodes CASSVGRSSYEQYF.

In this sample, this clonotype turned up a few times. The V and J genes are TRBV6-2 or TRBV6-3 and TRBJ2-3; 7 positions agree with TRBD1. CDR1 and CDR2 from the germline V gene are MNHEY and SVGEGT. V gave up 4 bases and J gave up 4 bases; unmatched junction bases: 14. This CDR3 is built from 17 residues. In nucleotides, the CDR3 is TGTGCCAGCAGTTTAGGACAGGTGCGGAGTCCACCAGATACGCAGTATTTT. This sequence encodes CASSLGQVRSPPDTQYF.